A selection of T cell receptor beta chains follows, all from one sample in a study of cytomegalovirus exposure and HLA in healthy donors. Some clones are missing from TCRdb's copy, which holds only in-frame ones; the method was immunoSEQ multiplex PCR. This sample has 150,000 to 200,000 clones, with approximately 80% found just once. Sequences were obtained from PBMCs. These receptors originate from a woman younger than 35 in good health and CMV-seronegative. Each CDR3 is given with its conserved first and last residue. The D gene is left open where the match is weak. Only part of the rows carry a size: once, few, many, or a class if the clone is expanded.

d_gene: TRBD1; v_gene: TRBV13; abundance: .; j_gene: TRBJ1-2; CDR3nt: TGTGCCAGCAGCCAACAGGGGTTTGATGGCTACACCTTC; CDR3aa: CASSQQGFDGYTF
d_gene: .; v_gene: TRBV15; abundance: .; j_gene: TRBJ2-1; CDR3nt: TGTGCCACCAGCAGAGAAGCGGGCTTGAACAATGAGCAGTTCTTC; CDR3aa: CATSREAGLNNEQFF
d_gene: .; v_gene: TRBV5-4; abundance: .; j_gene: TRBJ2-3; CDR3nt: TGTGCCAGCAGCTTGAACTGGGCAGGGACAGATACGCAGTATTTT; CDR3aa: CASSLNWAGTDTQYF
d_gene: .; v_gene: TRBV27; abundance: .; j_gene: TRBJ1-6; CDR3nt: TGTGCCAGCAGTTACAGGGAGGGAGGGAAGGGTTCACCCCTCCACTTT; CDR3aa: CASSYREGGKGSPLHF
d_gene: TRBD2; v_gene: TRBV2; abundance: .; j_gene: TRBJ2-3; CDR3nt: TGTGCCAGCAGGCGGACTAGCGGGGTGGGAGATACGCAGTATTTT; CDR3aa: CASRRTSGVGDTQYF
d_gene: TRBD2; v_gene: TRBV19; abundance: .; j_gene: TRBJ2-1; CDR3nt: TGTGCCAGTAGTTCAGTAGCGGGGCCCACCTACAATGAGCAGTTCTTC; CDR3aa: CASSSVAGPTYNEQFF
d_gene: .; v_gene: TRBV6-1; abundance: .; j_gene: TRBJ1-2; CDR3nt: TGTGCCAGCAGTGAAGCGCGGACAGCCCTGTATGGCTACACCTTC; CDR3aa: CASSEARTALYGYTF
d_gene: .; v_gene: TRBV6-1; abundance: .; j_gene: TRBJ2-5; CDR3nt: TGTGCCAGCATCTCGAGACAAAGACAAGAGACCCAGTACTTC; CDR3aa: CASISRQRQETQYF
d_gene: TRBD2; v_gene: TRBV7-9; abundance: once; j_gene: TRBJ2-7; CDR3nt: TGTGCCAGCAGCTTATCTCCGGGAGGCTACGAGCAGTACTTC; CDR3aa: CASSLSPGGYEQYF
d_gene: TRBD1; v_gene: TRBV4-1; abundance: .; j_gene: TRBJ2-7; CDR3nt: TGCGCCAGCAGCCCGACAGGGCGATCCTACGAGCAGTACTTC; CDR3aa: CASSPTGRSYEQYF
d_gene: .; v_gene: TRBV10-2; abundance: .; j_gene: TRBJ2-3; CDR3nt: TGCGCCAGCAAAAGATGGACAGCTAGCACAGATACGCAGTATTTT; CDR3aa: CASKRWTASTDTQYF
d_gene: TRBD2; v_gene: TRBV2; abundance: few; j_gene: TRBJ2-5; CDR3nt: TGTGCCAGCAGTGTCGGAACGGGGGGAACCCAAGAGACCCAGTACTTC; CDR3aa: CASSVGTGGTQETQYF
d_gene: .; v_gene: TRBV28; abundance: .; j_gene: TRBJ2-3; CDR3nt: TGTGCCAGCAGCTTAGGCGGGCACCGGCTCACAGATACGCAGTATTTT; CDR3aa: CASSLGGHRLTDTQYF
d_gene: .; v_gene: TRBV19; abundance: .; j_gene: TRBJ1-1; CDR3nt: TGTGCCAGTGGACCCAGGGTGGGGAACACTGAAGCTTTCTTT; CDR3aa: CASGPRVGNTEAFF
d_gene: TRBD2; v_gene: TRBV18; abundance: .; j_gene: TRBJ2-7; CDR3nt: TGTGCCAGCTCACCACCGGCCCTAGCGGGGCCCTACGAGCAGTACTTC; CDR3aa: CASSPPALAGPYEQYF
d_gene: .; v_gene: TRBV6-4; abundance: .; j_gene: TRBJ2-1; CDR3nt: TGTGCCAGCAGTGAGTGGGGGGGCGGGTGGAATGAGCAGTTCTTC; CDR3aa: CASSEWGGGWNEQFF
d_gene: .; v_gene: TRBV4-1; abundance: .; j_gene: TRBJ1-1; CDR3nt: TGCGCCAGCAGCCAAGATTTTGGTCCCCAGTCTGAAGCTTTCTTT; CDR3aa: CASSQDFGPQSEAFF
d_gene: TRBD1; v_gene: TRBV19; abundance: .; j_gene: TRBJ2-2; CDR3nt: TGTGCCAGTAGGTGGACAGGGGTAACCGGGAACACCGGGGAGCTGTTTTTT; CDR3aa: CASRWTGVTGNTGELFF
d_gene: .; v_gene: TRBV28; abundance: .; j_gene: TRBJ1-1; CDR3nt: TGTGCCAGCAGGTTAGAGGTCACTGAAGCTTTCTTT; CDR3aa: CASRLEVTEAFF
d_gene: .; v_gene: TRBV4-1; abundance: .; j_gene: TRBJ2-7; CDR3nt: TGCGCCAGCAGCCAAGATATGAGGGCAGGGGGGGAGCAGTACTTC; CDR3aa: CASSQDMRAGGEQYF
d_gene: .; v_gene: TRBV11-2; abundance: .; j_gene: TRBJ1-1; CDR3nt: TGTGCCAGCGGTGGGCAGTTCAGAATGGACACTGAAGCTTTCTTT; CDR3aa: CASGGQFRMDTEAFF
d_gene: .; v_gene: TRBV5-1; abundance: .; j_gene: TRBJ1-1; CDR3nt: TGCGCCAGCAGCTTGGACAGGGCCGAACGATTAACTGAAGCTTTCTTT; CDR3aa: CASSLDRAERLTEAFF
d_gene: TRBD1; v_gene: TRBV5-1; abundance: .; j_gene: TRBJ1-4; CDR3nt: TGCGCCAGCAGCTTGGAGGCCACAGGGGGGGGTGAAAAACTGTTTTTT; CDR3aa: CASSLEATGGGEKLFF
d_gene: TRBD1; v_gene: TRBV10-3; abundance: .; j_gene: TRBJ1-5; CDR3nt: TGTGCCATCTCTCCCGGGACAGGTAGCAATCAGCCCCAGCATTTT; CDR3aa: CAISPGTGSNQPQHF
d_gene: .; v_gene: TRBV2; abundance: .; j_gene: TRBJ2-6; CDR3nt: TGTGCCAGCAGTGAAACTTCTGGGGCCAACGTCCTGACTTTC; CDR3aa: CASSETSGANVLTF
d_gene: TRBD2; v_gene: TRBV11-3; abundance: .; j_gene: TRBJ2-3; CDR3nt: TGTGCCAGCAGCTCCGGGCTGGCGGGGGGAATTAAAACGCAGTATTTT; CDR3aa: CASSSGLAGGIKTQYF
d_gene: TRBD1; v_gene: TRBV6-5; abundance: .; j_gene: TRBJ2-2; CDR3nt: TGTGCCAGCAGTTACTCGGGACAGGGAAATACCGGGGAGCTGTTTTTT; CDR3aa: CASSYSGQGNTGELFF